This T cell receptor (beta chain) came from a study of T cell repertoires in cytomegalovirus infection (dated by TCRdb to between 2017 and 2020). Study-wide context: Donor HLA type was relevant to the analysis, as public TCR beta signatures indicated carriage of CMV infection together with the matching HLA type. Paper-wide results and their limitations: In both this cohort and an independent 352-donor cohort, the cumulative frequency of public TCR beta family members distinguished carriers of CMV infection plus the relevant HLA type. The ex vivo response was dominated by HLA-C-restricted CMV-specific TCR beta clonotypes, and the single most frequent clonotype in two of eight donors was supplied by these HLA-C-restricted clonotypes.

This clonotype has more than one count but fewer than ten. The target of this receptor is not known. The record has no base qualities; no much larger clone is one base away. The run used an Illumina HiSeq 1500. TCRdb reprocessed the public reads (quality trimming at Q25 with fastp, clone calling with MiXCR) and kept in-frame beta chains. CDR3 protein duplicates are merged, each entry listing the most common genes and DNA. The sample table lists over 450,000 distinct CDR3 sequences, 11% of them with a count of one. The ten largest clones take up roughly 10% of the sample. Looking up the germline V gene (reference sequence) yields CDR1 SEHNR and CDR2 FQNEAQ. From the cysteine through the phenylalanine, the CDR3 covers 17 amino acids. Just the 51-base CDR3 DNA is kept, in frame starting at base 1. Here V drops 5 bases and J drops 4 bases, and the junction holds 11 bases not matched to any gene.

Sequencing was carried out using PBMCs. This receptor was identified in a human donor in good health (CMV status not recorded). Some clones in this sample may be carry-over from other donors' samples. This chain joins TRBV7-9 to TRBJ2-2, with 9 central nucleotides matching TRBD1. The DNA is as follows: TGTGCCAGCAGCCTGCTCCGGGACAGGGCGGGCACCGGGGAGCTGTTTTTT. The resulting protein is CASSLLRDRAGTGELFF. Here the CDR3 is joined to the reference TRBV7-9 and TRBJ2-2 genes, and the full variable domain is: DTGVSQNPRHKITKRGQNVTFRCDPISEHNRLYWYRQTLGQGPEFLTYFQNEAQLEKSRLLSDRFSAERPKGSFSTLEIQRTEQGDSAMYLCASSLLRDRAGTGELFFGEGSRLTVL.